These T cell receptor beta chains were read from a single sample in a study of OX40 agonist ivuxolimab in advanced cancers. Libraries were prepared by immunoSEQ multiplex PCR; TCRdb keeps only in-frame clonotypes and omits some of them. The sample lists 150,000 to 180,000 clones, roughly 94% occurring once. The sequences come from CD4+ or CD8+ T cells sorted from blood, collected in a trial of the OX40 agonist ivuxolimab. The receptors shown here come from an adult with an advanced solid tumor such as melanoma, head and neck, liver or kidney cancer. The CDR3 runs from the conserved cysteine through the conserved F or W. A D gene is named only where the DNA matches it firmly. Rows give clone size only sometimes, using once, few, many, or a class for an expanded clone.

TGTGCCAGCACGGAAGGGACTAGCCGATCCTACGAGCAGTACTTC | CASTEGTSRSYEQYF | TRBV7-2 | TRBD2 | TRBJ2-7 | few
TGTGCCAGCAGTGAATGGGGGACAGCGAACTTATTCCGATCTGGAAACACCATATATTTT | CASSEWGTANLFRSGNTIYF | TRBV6-1 | TRBD1 | TRBJ1-3 | -
TGTGCCTCCGGACAGCTCTCTGGAAACACCATATATTTT | CASGQLSGNTIYF | TRBV30 | - | TRBJ1-3 | -
TGTGCCAGCAGTACGGAATCGTACACTGAAGCTTTCTTT | CASSTESYTEAFF | TRBV2 | - | TRBJ1-1 | -
TGTGCCAGCAGCGGGGATCAGCCCCAGCATTTT | CASSGDQPQHF | TRBV6-6 | - | TRBJ1-5 | few
TGCAGCGTTGCGTGGGGGCTTAATCAGCCCCAGCATTTT | CSVAWGLNQPQHF | TRBV29-1 | - | TRBJ1-5 | -
TGTGCCAGCAGTCTACAGCGGGGGAAAGAGACCCAGTACTTC | CASSLQRGKETQYF | TRBV6-5 | TRBD2 | TRBJ2-5 | -
TGTGCCAGCAGTTCCGGGACAGGGGACAATGAGCAGTTCTTC | CASSSGTGDNEQFF | TRBV5-8 | TRBD1 | TRBJ2-1 | -
TGTGCCAGCAGCTTCGGACAGTATAGCAATCAGCCCCAGCATTTT | CASSFGQYSNQPQHF | TRBV5-8 | - | TRBJ1-5 | -
TGTGCCAGCAGCTTACTATGGTACGAGCAGTACTTC | CASSLLWYEQYF | TRBV7-2 | - | TRBJ2-7 | -
TGTGCCAGCACCCTAGTGGGGCGCTCCTACGAGCAGTACTTC | CASTLVGRSYEQYF | TRBV28 | - | TRBJ2-7 | -
TGCGCCAGCAGCGGAGGGGGAGCGGAGAATGAGCAGTTCTTC | CASSGGGAENEQFF | TRBV5-1 | - | TRBJ2-1 | -
TGTGCCAGTAGTCCACCTTACCCTTCCAGGGTTCTCTCTGGAAACACCATATATTTT | CASSPPYPSRVLSGNTIYF | TRBV19 | - | TRBJ1-3 | -
TGTGCCAGTAGTATTAAAAATTGGTACCAAGAGACCCAGTACTTC | CASSIKNWYQETQYF | TRBV19 | - | TRBJ2-5 | -
TGTGCCAGCAGCTTGGGGAGGGTACAGGGGACTAACTATGGCTACACCTTC | CASSLGRVQGTNYGYTF | TRBV5-4 | TRBD1 | TRBJ1-2 | -
TGTGCCAGCAACCCTACAGGGCCCTCGGTCTACACCTTC | CASNPTGPSVYTF | TRBV2 | - | TRBJ1-2 | -
TGTGCCAGCAGTCTATTTGGAGCAGGGGCCTACGAGCAGTACTTC | CASSLFGAGAYEQYF | TRBV6-6 | - | TRBJ2-7 | -
TGTGCCAGCAGCTTAGGGCGGTCGGGAAACACCATATATTTT | CASSLGRSGNTIYF | TRBV7-8 | - | TRBJ1-3 | -
TGTGCCAGCAGCTTAATTGGCCAGGGAGGCGAGCAGTACTTC | CASSLIGQGGEQYF | TRBV7-2 | - | TRBJ2-7 | -
TGTGCCAGCAGTTGGGGCGCCACAGCTTACGAGCAGTACTTC | CASSWGATAYEQYF | TRBV6-1 | - | TRBJ2-7 | -
TGTGCCAGCAGCCCCCGCGCCTACACAGATACGCAGTATTTT | CASSPRAYTDTQYF | TRBV7-2 | - | TRBJ2-3 | -
TGTGCCAGCTCACCGGCCGGGACATCAGGCCAAGAAAAACTGTTTTTT | CASSPAGTSGQEKLFF | TRBV18 | - | TRBJ1-4 | -
TGTGCCAGCAGTTTGGCGTGGAATGAGCAGTTCTTC | CASSLAWNEQFF | TRBV28 | - | TRBJ2-1 | once
TGTGCCAGCAGCGTAGGACTCGAGACTTACAATGAGCAGTTCTTC | CASSVGLETYNEQFF | TRBV9 | - | TRBJ2-1 | -
TGTGCCAGCAGTGAGGGGGGACACCATATCGGCTATGGCTACACCTTC | CASSEGGHHIGYGYTF | TRBV6-4 | - | TRBJ1-2 | -
TGTGCCAGCAGTCCCCCCGCGAGGATGACAGATACGCAGTATTTT | CASSPPARMTDTQYF | TRBV7-8 | - | TRBJ2-3 | -
TGCGCCAGCAGCCCCAGCCGGTTGAACACTGAAGCTTTCTTT | CASSPSRLNTEAFF | TRBV4-3 | - | TRBJ1-1 | few
TGTGCCAGCAGCTGGTGGGGGACAAGAAATTCACCCCTCCACTTT | CASSWWGTRNSPLHF | TRBV5-4 | - | TRBJ1-6 | once
TGTGCCAGCAGCGTAGGGAGCCCTTGGGGTTCACCCCTCCACTTT | CASSVGSPWGSPLHF | TRBV9 | - | TRBJ1-6 | -
TGTGCTAGTGCCCCTTCCTTATACAGCTCCTACAATGAGCAGTTCTTC | CASAPSLYSSYNEQFF | TRBV12-5 | - | TRBJ2-1 | once
TGCGCCAGCAGCTTGTTCGGGGCGCGAGACACCGGGGAGCTGTTTTTT | CASSLFGARDTGELFF | TRBV5-1 | - | TRBJ2-2 | -
TGCGCCAGCAGCTTGTGGAGCAGGGCCGGAGGGACTAATGAAAAACTGTTTTTT | CASSLWSRAGGTNEKLFF | TRBV5-1 | - | TRBJ1-4 | -
TGTGCCAGCAGTTACAGAACAGACACTGAAGCTTTCTTT | CASSYRTDTEAFF | TRBV6-6 | - | TRBJ1-1 | once
TGTGCCGGATCAGGGGGTGACTATGGCTACACCTTC | CAGSGGDYGYTF | TRBV7-9 | TRBD1 | TRBJ1-2 | -
TGTGCCAGCAGCCAAGAGTTGGGGACTGGGGCCAACGTCCTGACTTTC | CASSQELGTGANVLTF | TRBV4-2 | - | TRBJ2-6 | -
TGTGCCAGCAGCCCCGGGACAGGACCCTCCTACGAGCAGTACTTC | CASSPGTGPSYEQYF | TRBV7-3 | TRBD1 | TRBJ2-7 | -
TGTGCCAGCAGCCGGGACAGGGAGTTGCTGCCCCAGCATTTT | CASSRDRELLPQHF | TRBV7-2 | TRBD1 | TRBJ1-5 | -
TGTGCCAGCAGCCGACAGGGGGCATCGAGAGCCCAGCACTTC | CASSRQGASRAQHF | TRBV28 | TRBD1 | TRBJ2-7 | -
TGTGCCAGCAGCTTAGAAACTTTTAGCACAGATACGCAGTATTTT | CASSLETFSTDTQYF | TRBV7-2 | - | TRBJ2-3 | once
TGCAGCGTTGAAGACAGTAACTATGGCTACACCTTC | CSVEDSNYGYTF | TRBV29-1 | - | TRBJ1-2 | -
TGTGCCAGCAGCTTAGTCATTGGGCTCTTGGACGAGCAGTACTTC | CASSLVIGLLDEQYF | TRBV7-6 | - | TRBJ2-7 | -
TGTGCCAGTAGTACCACCTCGACAGCCAGAACCTACGAGCAGTACTTC | CASSTTSTARTYEQYF | TRBV19 | - | TRBJ2-7 | -